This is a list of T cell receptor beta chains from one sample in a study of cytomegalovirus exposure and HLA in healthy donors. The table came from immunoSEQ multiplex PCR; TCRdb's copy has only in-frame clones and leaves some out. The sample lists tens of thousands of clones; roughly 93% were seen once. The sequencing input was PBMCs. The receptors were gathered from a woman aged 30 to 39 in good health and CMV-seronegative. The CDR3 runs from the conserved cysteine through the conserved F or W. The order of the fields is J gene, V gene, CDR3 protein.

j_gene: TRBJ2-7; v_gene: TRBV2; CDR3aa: CASRGLAWYEQYF
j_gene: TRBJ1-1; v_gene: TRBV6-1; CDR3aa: CASSEARLAEAFF
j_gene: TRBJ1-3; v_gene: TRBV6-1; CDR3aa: CASIKGGAGNTIYF
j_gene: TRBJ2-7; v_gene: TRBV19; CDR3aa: CASSRDRGLSYEQYF
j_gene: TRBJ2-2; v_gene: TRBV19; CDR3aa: CASTRWGTGSTGELFF
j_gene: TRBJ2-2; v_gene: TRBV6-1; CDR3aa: CASSGGTANTGELFF
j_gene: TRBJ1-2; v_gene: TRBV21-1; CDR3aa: CASSKGGGHYYGYTF
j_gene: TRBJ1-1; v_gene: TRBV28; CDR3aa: CASSPPRASNTEAFF
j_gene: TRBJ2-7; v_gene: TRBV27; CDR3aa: CASSFPPGEQYF
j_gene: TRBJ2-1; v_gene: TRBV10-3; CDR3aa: CAISPGLAGEELVYNEQFF
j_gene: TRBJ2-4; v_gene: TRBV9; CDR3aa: CASSPGVGGGSLIQYF
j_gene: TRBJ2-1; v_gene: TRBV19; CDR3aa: CASKQGGRDYNEQFF
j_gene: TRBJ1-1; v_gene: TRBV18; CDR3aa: CASKRQGDTEAFF
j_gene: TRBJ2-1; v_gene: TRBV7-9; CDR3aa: CASSLGQEGGHRSYNEQFF
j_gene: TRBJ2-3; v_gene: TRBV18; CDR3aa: CASSPIAGGSTDTQYF
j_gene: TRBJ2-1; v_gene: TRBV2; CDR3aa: CASSRTSGSAEQFF
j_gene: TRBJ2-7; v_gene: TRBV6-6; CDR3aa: CASSYLQWYEQYF
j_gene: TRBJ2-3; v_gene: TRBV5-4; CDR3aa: CASSKRTGFGTDTQYF
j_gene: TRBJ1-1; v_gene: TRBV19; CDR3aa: CASSAQGDSGAEAFF
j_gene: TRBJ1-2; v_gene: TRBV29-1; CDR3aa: CSVKATGGFSYTF
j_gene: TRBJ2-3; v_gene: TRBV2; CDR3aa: CASSEPGLPTDTQYF
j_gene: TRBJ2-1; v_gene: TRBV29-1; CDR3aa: CSAREGSSYNEQFF
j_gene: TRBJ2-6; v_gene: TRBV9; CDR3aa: CASSAIGTSGRGGANVLTF
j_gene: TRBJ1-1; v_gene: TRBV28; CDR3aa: CASSPYRRVSTEAFF
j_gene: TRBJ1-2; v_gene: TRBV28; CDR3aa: CASSFQPGGSSYGYTF
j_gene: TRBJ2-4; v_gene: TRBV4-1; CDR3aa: CASSQEYARKNIQYF
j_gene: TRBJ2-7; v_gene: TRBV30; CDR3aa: CAWSQLSTGSYEQYF
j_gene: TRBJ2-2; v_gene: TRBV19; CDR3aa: CASTGWVGSGELFF
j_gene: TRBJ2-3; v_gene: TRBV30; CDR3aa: CAWRAGTASTDTQYF
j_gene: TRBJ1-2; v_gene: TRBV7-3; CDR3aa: CASSPAANYGYTF
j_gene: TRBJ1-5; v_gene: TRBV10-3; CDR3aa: CAISATRGQPQHF
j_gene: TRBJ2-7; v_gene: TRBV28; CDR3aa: CASSLTAGGFSSYEQYF
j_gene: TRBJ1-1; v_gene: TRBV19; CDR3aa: CASSRTGVNTEAFF
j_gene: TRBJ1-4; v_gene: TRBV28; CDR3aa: CASSLDRAEKLFF
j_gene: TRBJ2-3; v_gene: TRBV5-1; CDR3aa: CASSSLAGGYTDTQYF
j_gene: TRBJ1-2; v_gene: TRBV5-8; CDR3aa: CASSYRGDRGGNGYTF
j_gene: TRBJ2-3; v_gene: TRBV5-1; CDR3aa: CASSPFISGRLSSSSRDTQYF
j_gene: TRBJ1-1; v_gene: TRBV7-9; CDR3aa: CASSRLSGENTEAFF
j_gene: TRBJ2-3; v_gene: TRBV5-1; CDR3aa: CASSLGVGTTTDTQYF
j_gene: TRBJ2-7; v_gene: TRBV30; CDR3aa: CAWSVTGLSYEQYF
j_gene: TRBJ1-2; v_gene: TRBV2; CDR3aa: CASSLKGQGIFYGYTF
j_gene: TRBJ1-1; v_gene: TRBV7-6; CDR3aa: CASSLNIQGGTEAFF
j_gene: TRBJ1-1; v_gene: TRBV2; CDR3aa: CASNREGARGTEAFF
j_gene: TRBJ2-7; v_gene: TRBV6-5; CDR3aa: CASSYSWTASYEQYF
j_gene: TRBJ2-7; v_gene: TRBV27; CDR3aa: CASSLKPSGKDEQYF
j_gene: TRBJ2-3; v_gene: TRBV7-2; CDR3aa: CASSLVTVGSDTQYF